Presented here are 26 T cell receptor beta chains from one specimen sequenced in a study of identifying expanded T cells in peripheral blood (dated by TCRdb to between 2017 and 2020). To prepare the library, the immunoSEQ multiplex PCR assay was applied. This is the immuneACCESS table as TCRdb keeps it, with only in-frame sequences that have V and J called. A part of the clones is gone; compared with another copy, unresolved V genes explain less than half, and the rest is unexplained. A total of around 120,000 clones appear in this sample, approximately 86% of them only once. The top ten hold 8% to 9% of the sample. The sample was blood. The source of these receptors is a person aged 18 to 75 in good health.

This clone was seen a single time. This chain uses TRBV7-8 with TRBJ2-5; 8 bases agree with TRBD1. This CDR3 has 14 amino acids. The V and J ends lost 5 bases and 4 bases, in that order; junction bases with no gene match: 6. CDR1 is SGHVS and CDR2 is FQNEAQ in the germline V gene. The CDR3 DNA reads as TGTGCCAGCAGCCAGACCGGACAGGGAGAGACCCAGTACTTC. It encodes CASSQTGQGETQYF.

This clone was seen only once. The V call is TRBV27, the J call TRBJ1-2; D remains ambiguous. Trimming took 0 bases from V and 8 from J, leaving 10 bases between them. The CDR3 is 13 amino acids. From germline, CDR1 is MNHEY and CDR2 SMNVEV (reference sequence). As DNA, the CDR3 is TGTGCCAGCAGTTTATCCGGCCCTCGGGGCTACACCTTC. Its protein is CASSLSGPRGYTF.

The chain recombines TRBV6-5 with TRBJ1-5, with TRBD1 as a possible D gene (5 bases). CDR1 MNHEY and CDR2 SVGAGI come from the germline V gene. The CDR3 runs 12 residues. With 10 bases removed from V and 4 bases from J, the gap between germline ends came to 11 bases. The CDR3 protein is CATRDGNQPQHF. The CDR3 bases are TGTGCCACCCGGGACGGGAATCAGCCCCAGCATTTT.

The CDR3 loop reads CASSIARGQAKYSNQPQHF. For the CDR3, the DNA is TGTGCCAGTAGTATAGCCCGGGGACAGGCGAAATATAGCAATCAGCCCCAGCATTTT. This chain joins TRBV19 and TRBJ1-5; 8 bases align to TRBD1. This CDR3 spans 19 amino acids. V gave up 1 base and J gave up 0 bases; unmatched junction bases: 11. Germline CDR1 and CDR2: LNHDA and SQIVND (reference sequence).

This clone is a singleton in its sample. The CDR3 loop reads CASSTSPGASQPQHF. The DNA of the CDR3 is TGTGCCAGCAGTACCAGTCCGGGTGCGAGTCAGCCCCAGCATTTT. The rearrangement uses TRBV6-1 and TRBJ1-5; D uncertain. CDR1 MNHNS and CDR2 SASEGT come from the germline V gene. V was clipped by 5 bases and J by 6 bases, with 17 bases between them. The CDR3 has 15 amino acids.

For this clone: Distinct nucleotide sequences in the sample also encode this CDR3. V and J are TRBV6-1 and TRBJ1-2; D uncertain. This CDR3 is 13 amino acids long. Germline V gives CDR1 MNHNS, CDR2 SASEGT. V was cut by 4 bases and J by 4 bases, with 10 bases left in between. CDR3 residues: CASSVQGLYGYTF. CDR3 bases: TGTGCCAGCAGTGTACAAGGCCTCTATGGCTACACCTTC.

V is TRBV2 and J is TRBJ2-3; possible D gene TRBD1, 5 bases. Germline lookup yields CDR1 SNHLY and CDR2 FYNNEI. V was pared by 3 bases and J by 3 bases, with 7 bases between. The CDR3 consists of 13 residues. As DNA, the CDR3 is TGTGCCAGCAGTGAGAAGGGGACAGATACGCAGTATTTT. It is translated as CASSEKGTDTQYF.

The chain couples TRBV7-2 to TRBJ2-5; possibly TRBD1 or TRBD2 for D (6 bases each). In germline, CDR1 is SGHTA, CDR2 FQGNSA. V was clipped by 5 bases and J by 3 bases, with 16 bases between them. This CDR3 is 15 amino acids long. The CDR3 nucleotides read TGTGCCAGCAGCCGGGGGCCGGGGATCGAAGAGACCCAGTACTTC. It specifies CASSRGPGIEETQYF.

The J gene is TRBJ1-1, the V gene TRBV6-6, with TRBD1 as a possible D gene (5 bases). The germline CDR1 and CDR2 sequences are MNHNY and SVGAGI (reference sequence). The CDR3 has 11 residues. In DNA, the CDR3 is TGTGTTGGGGGAAGGGACACTGAAGCTTTCTTT. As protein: CVGGRDTEAFF.

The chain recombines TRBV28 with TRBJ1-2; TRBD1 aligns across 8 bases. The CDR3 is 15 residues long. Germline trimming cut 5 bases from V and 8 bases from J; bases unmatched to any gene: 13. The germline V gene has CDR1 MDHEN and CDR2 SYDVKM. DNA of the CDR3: TGTGCCAGCAGTCCTGGACAGGGTAGGATATGGGGCTACACCTTC. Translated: CASSPGQGRIWGYTF.

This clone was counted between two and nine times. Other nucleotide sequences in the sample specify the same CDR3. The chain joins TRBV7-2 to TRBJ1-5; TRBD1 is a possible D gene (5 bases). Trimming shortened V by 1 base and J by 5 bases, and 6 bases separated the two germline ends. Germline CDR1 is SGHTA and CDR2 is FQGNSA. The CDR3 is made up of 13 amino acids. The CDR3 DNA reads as TGTGCCAGCAGCTTAGGGGGGGATCAGCCCCAGCATTTT. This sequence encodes CASSLGGDQPQHF. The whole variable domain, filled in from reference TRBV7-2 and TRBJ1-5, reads GAGVSQSPSNKVTEKGKDVELRCDPISGHTALYWYRQSLGQGLEFLIYFQGNSAPDKSGLPSDRFSAERTGGSVSTLTIQRTQQEDSAVYLCASSLGGDQPQHFGDGTRLSIL.

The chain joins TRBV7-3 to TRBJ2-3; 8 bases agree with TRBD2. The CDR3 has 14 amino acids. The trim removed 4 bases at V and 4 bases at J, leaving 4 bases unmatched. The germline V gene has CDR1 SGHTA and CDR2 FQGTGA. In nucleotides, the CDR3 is TGTGCCAGCAGCTCCGGAGCGGGAGCAGATACGCAGTATTTT. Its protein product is CASSSGAGADTQYF.

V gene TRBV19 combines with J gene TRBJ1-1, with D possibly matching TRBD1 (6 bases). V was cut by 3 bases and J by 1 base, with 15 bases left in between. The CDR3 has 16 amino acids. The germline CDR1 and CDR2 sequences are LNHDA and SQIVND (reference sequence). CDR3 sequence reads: CASSMWTVAANTEAFF. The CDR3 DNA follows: TGTGCCAGTAGTATGTGGACAGTTGCAGCGAACACTGAAGCTTTCTTT.

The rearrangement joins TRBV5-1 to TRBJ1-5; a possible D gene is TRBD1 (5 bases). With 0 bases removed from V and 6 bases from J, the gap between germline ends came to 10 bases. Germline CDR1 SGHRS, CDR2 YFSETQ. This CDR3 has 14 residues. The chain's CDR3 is CASSLEGLGQPQHF. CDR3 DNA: TGCGCCAGCAGCTTGGAGGGGTTAGGTCAGCCCCAGCATTTT.

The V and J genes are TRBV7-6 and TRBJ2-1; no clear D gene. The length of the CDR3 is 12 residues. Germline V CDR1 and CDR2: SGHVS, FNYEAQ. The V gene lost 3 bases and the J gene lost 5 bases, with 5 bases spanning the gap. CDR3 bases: TGTGCCAGCAGCTTCCTTAACAATGAGCAGTTCTTC. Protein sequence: CASSFLNNEQFF. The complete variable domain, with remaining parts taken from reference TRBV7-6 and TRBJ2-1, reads GAGVSQSPRYKVTKRGQDVALRCDPISGHVSLYWYRQALGQGPEFLTYFNYEAQQDKSGLPNDRFSAERPEGSISTLTIQRTEQRDSAMYRCASSFLNNEQFFGPGTRLTVL.

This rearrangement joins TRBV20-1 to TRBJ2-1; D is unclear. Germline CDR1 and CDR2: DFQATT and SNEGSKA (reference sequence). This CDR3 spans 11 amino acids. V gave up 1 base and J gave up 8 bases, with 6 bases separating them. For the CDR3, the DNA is TGCAGTGCTAGAGCTTCCCATGAGCAGTTCTTC. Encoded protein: CSARASHEQFF.

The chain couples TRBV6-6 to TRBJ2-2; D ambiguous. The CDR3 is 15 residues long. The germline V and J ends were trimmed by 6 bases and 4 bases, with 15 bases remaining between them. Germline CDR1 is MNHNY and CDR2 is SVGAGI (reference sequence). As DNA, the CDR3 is TGTGCCAGCAGCCACGCGCCCCGGATCACCGGGGAGCTGTTTTTT. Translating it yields CASSHAPRITGELFF.

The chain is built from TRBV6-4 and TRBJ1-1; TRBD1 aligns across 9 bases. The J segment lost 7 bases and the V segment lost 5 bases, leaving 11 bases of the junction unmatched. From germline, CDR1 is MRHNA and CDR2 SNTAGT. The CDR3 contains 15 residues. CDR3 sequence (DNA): TGTGCCAGCAGTCCTGAGGGACAGGGCTCGGGTGAAGCTTTCTTT. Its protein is CASSPEGQGSGEAFF.

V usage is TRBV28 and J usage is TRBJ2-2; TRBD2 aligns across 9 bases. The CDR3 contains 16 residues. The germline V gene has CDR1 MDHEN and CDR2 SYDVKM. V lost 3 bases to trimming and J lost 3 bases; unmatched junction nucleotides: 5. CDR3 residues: CASSFASGTYTGELFF. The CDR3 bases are TGTGCCAGCAGTTTTGCTAGCGGGACTTACACCGGGGAGCTGTTTTTT. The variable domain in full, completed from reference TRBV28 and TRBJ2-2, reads DVKVTQSSRYLVKRTGEKVFLECVQDMDHENMFWYRQDPGLGLRLIYFSYDVKMKEKGDIPEGYSVSREKKERFSLILESASTNQTSMYLCASSFASGTYTGELFFGEGSRLTVL.

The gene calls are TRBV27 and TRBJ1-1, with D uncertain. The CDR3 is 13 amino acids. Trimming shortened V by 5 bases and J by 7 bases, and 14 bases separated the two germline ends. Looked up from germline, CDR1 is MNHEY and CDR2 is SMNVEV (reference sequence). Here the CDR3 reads CASSEALSGEAFF. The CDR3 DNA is TGTGCCAGCAGTGAGGCACTTTCGGGTGAAGCTTTCTTT.

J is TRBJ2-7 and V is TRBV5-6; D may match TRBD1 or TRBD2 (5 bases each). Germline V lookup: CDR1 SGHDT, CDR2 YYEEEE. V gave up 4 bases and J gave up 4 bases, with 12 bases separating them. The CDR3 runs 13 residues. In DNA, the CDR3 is TGTGCCAGCAGCCTCACGGGGCTGTACGAGCAGTACTTC. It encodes CASSLTGLYEQYF.

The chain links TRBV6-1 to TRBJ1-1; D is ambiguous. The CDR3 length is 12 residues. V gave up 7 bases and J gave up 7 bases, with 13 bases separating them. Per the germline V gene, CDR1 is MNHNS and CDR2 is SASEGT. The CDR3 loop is CASKPDMDEAFF. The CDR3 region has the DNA TGTGCCAGCAAGCCTGACATGGATGAAGCTTTCTTT.

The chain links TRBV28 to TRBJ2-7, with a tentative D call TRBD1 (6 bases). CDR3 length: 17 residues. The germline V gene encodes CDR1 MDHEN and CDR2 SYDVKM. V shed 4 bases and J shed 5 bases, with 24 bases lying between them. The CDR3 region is CASSYSHVGGATNEQYF. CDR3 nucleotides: TGTGCCAGCAGTTATTCCCACGTTGGGGGCGCAACAAACGAGCAGTACTTC. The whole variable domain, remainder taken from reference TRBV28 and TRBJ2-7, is DVKVTQSSRYLVKRTGEKVFLECVQDMDHENMFWYRQDPGLGLRLIYFSYDVKMKEKGDIPEGYSVSREKKERFSLILESASTNQTSMYLCASSYSHVGGATNEQYFGPGTRLTVT.

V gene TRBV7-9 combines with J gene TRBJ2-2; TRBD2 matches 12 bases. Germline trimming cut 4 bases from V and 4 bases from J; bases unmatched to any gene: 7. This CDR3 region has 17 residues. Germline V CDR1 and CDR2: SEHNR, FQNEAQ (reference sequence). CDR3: CASSSTSGGPSTGELFF. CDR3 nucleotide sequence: TGTGCCAGCAGCTCCACTAGCGGGGGGCCCTCCACCGGGGAGCTGTTTTTT.

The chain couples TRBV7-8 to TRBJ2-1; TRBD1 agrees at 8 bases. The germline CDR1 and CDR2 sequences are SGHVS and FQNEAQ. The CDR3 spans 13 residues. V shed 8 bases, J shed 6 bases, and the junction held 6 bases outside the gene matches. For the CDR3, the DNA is TGTGCCAGCTTCACAGACAGGGGCAATGAGCAGTTCTTC. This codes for CASFTDRGNEQFF.

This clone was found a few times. The CDR3 protein is CASSPQGSQPQHF. CDR3 DNA sequence: TGTGCCAGCAGCCCACAAGGAAGCCAGCCCCAGCATTTT. The chain uses TRBV2 and TRBJ1-5; D is uncertain. With 6 bases removed from V and 7 bases from J, the gap between germline ends came to 13 bases. The V gene's germline CDR1 is SNHLY and CDR2 FYNNEI. The CDR3 has 13 residues.